This T cell receptor (beta chain) was recorded in a study of shared clonotypes between healthy human individuals. Overall study: Aged between 18 and 49, the donors were a couple of women and three men. The plates for each donor numbered three CD4 naive, three CD4 memory, two CD8 naive and one CD8 memory. Points from the study as a whole: Sampling involved blood alone; tissue repertoires likely differ.

As regards this clone: Its antigen remains unknown.

Germline lookup yields CDR1 ENHRY and CDR2 SYGVKD. This CDR3 is 14 amino acids long. V lost 6 bases to trimming and J lost 4 bases, with 10 bases between them. Produced via immunoSEQ multiplex PCR; TCRdb's table is partial and in-frame only. This sample yields about 380,000 clones, of which roughly 96% are seen a single time; approximately 0.3% belongs to the top ten. The receptor was derived from a man aged 25 to 45 in good health. Sequencing used memory CD8+ T cells sorted from blood. Sample subset: CD45RO+ cells pooled with CCR7-negative TemRA cells. The V call is TRBV10-3, the J call TRBJ2-6; D possibly corresponds to TRBD1 (6 bases). CDR3: CAIRTGAGANVLTF. The CDR3 nucleotides are TGTGCCATCAGGACAGGAGCCGGGGCCAACGTCCTGACTTTC.